This T cell receptor beta chain was found in a study of blood T cell repertoires in COVID-19. Study details: Acute-phase and convalescent COVID-19 samples originated in the United States, Italy and Spain. In each case, the material was cDNA or gDNA derived from T cells, B-cell-depleted T cells, or PBMCs.

Using immunoSEQ multiplex PCR, the repertoire was profiled, and TCRdb retains in-frame clones only, with some absent. The sample lists about 270,000 clones, around 87% occurring once. Germline V gene lookup returns CDR1 SGHNT and CDR2 YENEEA. CDR3 length equals 15 residues. V lost 2 bases, J lost 3 bases, and 10 bases lay in between. This receptor was obtained from a woman between 45 and 60 years old with acute or convalescent COVID-19. The sequenced material came from peripheral blood. This rearrangement joins TRBV11-3 to TRBJ2-2; no clear D. The CDR3 DNA reads TGTGCCAGCAGCTTACATCTTCAGGACACCGGGGAGCTGTTTTTT. It encodes CASSLHLQDTGELFF.